This TCR beta chain emerged from a study of OX40 agonist ivuxolimab in advanced cancers. Only in-frame clones appear in the TCRdb table, and some are missing; sequencing was by immunoSEQ multiplex PCR. The table shows 30,000 to 35,000 clones, with around 90% occurring only once. This clone was found once. The CDR3 sequence is 14 residues long. Germline assignment: CDR1 SGHTA and CDR2 FQGNSA. V lost 5 bases to trimming and J lost 3 bases, with 10 bases between them. The source of this sequence is an adult with an advanced solid tumor such as melanoma, head and neck, liver or kidney cancer. The V gene is TRBV7-2, the J gene TRBJ1-4; D is possibly TRBD1 (6 bases). The sequenced sample was CD4+ or CD8+ T cells sorted from blood, obtained in a trial of the OX40 agonist ivuxolimab. The CDR3 sequence is CASSGTRSNEKLFF. In nucleotides, the CDR3 is TGTGCCAGCAGCGGGACACGTTCTAATGAAAAACTGTTTTTT.